This T cell receptor beta chain was sequenced in a study of CD8 T cells in Susac syndrome. With random hexamers, 0.5 to 1 ug RNA was reverse transcribed. TCR beta CDR3 was amplified by immunoSEQ multiplex PCR. This amplification extended across 54 Vbeta and 13 Jbeta segments. TCRdb re-analysed the immunoSEQ multiplex PCR reads in MiXCR, keeping a single row per CDR3 protein. The data show roughly 130,000 distinct CDR3 sequences, approximately 95% seen once. In contrast to the negatively isolated CD8+ and CD4+ T cells, TEMRA cells were FACS-enriched. The CDR3 contains 12 residues. Trimming took 5 bases from V and 8 from J, leaving 11 bases between them.

This sequence was found in a human donor with multiple sclerosis. This chain uses TRBV12-3 or TRBV12-4 with TRBJ2-3; no definite D call. What was sequenced was CD4+ T cells from PBMCs. The CDR3: CASSAILGTQYF. The CDR3 coding sequence is TGTGCCAGCAGTGCCATTTTGGGTACGCAGTATTTT.